The 5 T cell receptor beta chains below all came from one sample that was sequenced in a study of blood T cell repertoires in COVID-19 (dated by TCRdb to between 2020 and 2021). The library relied on the immunoSEQ multiplex PCR assay. TCRdb re-hosts the immuneACCESS table, in-frame sequences only. Its copies lack some clones; in the studies checked, an unresolved V gene accounts for under half of them, and the cause for the rest is not known. The sample profile shows roughly 98,000 clones; 80% to 95% of them were found once. The ten largest clonotypes hold under 7.5% of the sample. The sequenced material came from peripheral blood. These receptors originate from a woman aged 55-70 years with active COVID-19.

Worth noting for this clone: Germline is not matched at one junction end, which may reflect a read error. The rearrangement joins TRBV7-9 to TRBJ2-5; TRBD1 agrees at 7 bases. Germline CDR1 SEHNR, CDR2 FQNEAQ (reference sequence). The length of the CDR3 is 14 residues. The CDR3 region has the DNA TGTGCCAGCAGTTTAGGGGGCCTGGCCGAGACCCAGTACTTC. Translating gives CASSLGGLAETQYF.

This chain links TRBV3-1 (or the pseudogene TRBV3-2) with TRBJ2-7, with 10 bases that match TRBD1. Germline CDR1 reads LGHDT; CDR2 reads YNNKEL (reference sequence). This CDR3 comprises 15 residues. With V trimmed by 3 bases and J by 3 bases, 5 bases remained unmatched. CDR3 coding DNA: TGTGCCAGCAGCCATGTCGGGACAGGGGACTACGAGCAGTACTTC. Encoded protein: CASSHVGTGDYEQYF.

The J gene is TRBJ2-5, the V gene TRBV7-9, with 7 bases that match TRBD1. The CDR3 is made up of 15 amino acids. The germline V gene encodes CDR1 SEHNR and CDR2 FQNEAQ (reference sequence). The V and J ends lost 1 base and 7 bases, in that order; junction bases with no gene match: 9. The CDR3 is CASSLGDSPLGTQYF. The CDR3 DNA reads TGTGCCAGCAGCTTAGGGGACAGCCCCCTAGGGACCCAGTACTTC.

This rearrangement joins TRBV9 to TRBJ2-2, with 7 bases fitting TRBD1. CDR3 length: 16 residues. The ends lost 2 bases at V and 2 bases at J; junction bases unmatched: 6. Germline values: CDR1 SGDLS, CDR2 YYNGEE. The CDR3 protein is CASSVRQGANTGELFF. In nucleotides, the CDR3 is TGTGCCAGCAGCGTCAGACAGGGAGCAAACACCGGGGAGCTGTTTTTT.

The chain employs TRBV18 and TRBJ2-1; TRBD2 aligns across 13 bases. The trim removed 3 bases at V and 4 bases at J, leaving 3 bases unmatched. CDR1 and CDR2 from the germline V gene are KGHSH and LQKENI. The CDR3 spans 16 residues. CDR3 nucleotides: TGTGCCAGCTCACCCCCGGGACTAGCGGGATACAATGAGCAGTTCTTC. Its translation: CASSPPGLAGYNEQFF.